This T cell receptor beta chain derives from a study of T cell responses to AZD1222 COVID-19 vaccine. Study summary: Second-dose recipients at about 4 or about 12 weeks were treated as one pooled group. Notes on the study in general: Baseline seropositivity characterized only six AZD1222 recipients. Every sample of the repertoires postdated the peak T cell response. There were mostly white British donors and more females than males, and clonal diversity was possibly underestimated.

Remarks on this clone: Its specificity is not known.

TCRdb keeps only in-frame clones here, not all; method: immunoSEQ multiplex PCR. The sample contains 120,000 to 150,000 clones, around 90% of which appear only once. This CDR3 has 15 amino acids. The germline CDR1 and CDR2 sequences are SGHAT and FQNNGV. The junction had 6 bases not matched to a gene; V was cut back by 4 bases and J by 2 bases. The sequence was collected from an adult in good health. The chain combines TRBV11-2 with TRBJ2-7, with 9 bases identical to TRBD1. The sample consisted of peripheral blood, taken on day 0 of AZD1222 vaccination. The DNA of the CDR3 is TGTGCCAGCAGCTCCATCCGGGACAGGGCCTACGAGCAGTACTTC. It translates to CASSSIRDRAYEQYF.